This T cell receptor (beta chain) was captured in a study of blood T cell repertoires in COVID-19. The CDR3 extends over 17 amino acids. Germline loops: CDR1 SGHKS, CDR2 YYEKEE (reference sequence). Trimming took 3 bases from V and 3 from J; bases not matched to a gene: 6. Original processing notes: Amplification of reference gene primers provided the estimated nucleated cell counts. Here immunoSEQ multiplex PCR was the method, and the copy in TCRdb shows in-frame clones only, minus some. The V and J calls and clone size are taken from that table; D and trimming were inferred from the DNA. Found here are around 180,000 clones, approximately 83% of them singletons; the top ten hold 10% to 11%.

Sequences were obtained from peripheral blood. V and J are TRBV5-5 and TRBJ2-3; 14 bases are a match to TRBD2. The TCR originated in a human donor with active or convalescent COVID-19. The donor label of this sample is uncertain. The CDR3 DNA reads TGTGCCAGCAGCTCGGGACTAGCGGGAGTTCGTACAGATACGCAGTATTTT. Amino acid sequence: CASSSGLAGVRTDTQYF.